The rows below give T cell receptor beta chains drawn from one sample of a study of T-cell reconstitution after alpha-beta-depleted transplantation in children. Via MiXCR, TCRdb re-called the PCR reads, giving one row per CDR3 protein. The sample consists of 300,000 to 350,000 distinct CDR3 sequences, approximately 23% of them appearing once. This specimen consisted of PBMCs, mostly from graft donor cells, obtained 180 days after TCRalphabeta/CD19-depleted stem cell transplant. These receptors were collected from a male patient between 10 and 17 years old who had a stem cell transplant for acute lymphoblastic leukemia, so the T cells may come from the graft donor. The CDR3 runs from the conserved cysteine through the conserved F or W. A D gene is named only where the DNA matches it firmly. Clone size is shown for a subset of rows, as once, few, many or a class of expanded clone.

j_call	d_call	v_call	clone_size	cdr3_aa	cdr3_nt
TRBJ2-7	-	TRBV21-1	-	CASSSPHSETAPYEQYF	TGTGCCAGCAGCTCTCCCCATAGCGAAACCGCCCCTTACGAGCAGTACTTC
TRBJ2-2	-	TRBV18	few	CASSRNPGRTGELFF	TGTGCCAGCTCACGAAATCCAGGGAGGACCGGGGAGCTGTTTTTT
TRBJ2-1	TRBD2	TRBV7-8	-	CASSIPGLAGHNEQFF	TGTGCCAGCAGCATCCCGGGACTAGCGGGACACAATGAGCAGTTCTTC
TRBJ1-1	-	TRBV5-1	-	CASSLGGREENTEAFF	TGCGCCAGCAGCTTGGGGGGCAGGGAAGAGAACACTGAAGCTTTCTTT
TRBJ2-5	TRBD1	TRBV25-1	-	CASSPGTGVLRPKAQYF	TGTGCCAGCAGCCCTGGGACAGGGGTGCTGAGGCCCAAGGCCCAGTACTTC
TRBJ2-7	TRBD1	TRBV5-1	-	CASSNTQGASSYEQYF	TGCGCCAGCAGCAACACACAGGGGGCAAGTTCCTACGAGCAGTACTTC
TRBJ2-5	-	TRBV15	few	CATSRDIGRQETQYF	TGTGCCACCAGCAGAGATATTGGACGCCAAGAGACCCAGTACTTC
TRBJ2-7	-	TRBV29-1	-	CSVRPGLPTFPYEQYF	TGCAGCGTTCGCCCAGGACTACCAACTTTTCCCTACGAGCAGTACTTC
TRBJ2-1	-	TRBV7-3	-	CASSNTTSPSGQFF	TGTGCCAGCAGCAATACGACTAGTCCATCGGGGCAGTTCTTC
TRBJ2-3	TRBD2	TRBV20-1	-	CSASPLAGEGTDTQYF	TGCAGTGCTTCCCCCTTAGCGGGAGAAGGCACAGATACGCAGTATTTT
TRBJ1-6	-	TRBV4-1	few	CASSQDGFLGAASNSPLHF	TGCGCCAGCAGCCAAGATGGGTTTTTGGGGGCAGCAAGCAATTCACCCCTCCACTTT
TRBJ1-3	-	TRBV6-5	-	CASSYSRLGNTIYF	TGTGCCAGCAGTTACAGTAGGCTTGGAAACACCATATATTTT
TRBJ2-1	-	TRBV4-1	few	CASSQVWSGYNEQFF	TGCGCCAGCAGCCAAGTATGGAGCGGATACAATGAGCAGTTCTTC
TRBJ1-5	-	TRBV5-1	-	CASSLGHRENQPQHF	TGCGCCAGCAGCTTGGGACACAGGGAGAATCAGCCCCAGCATTTT
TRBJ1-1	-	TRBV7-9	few	CASSRGATGNTEAFF	TGTGCCAGCAGCCGGGGGGCAACGGGGAACACTGAAGCTTTCTTT
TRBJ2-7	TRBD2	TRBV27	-	CASSLYGTPGRIISYEQYF	TGTGCCAGCAGTTTATATGGGACTCCCGGGAGGATCATATCCTACGAGCAGTACTTC
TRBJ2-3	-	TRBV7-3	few	CASSFSRQETDTQYF	TGTGCCAGCAGCTTCTCCCGACAGGAGACAGATACGCAGTATTTT
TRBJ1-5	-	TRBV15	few	CATSIYSSNQPQHF	TGTGCCACCAGCATATACAGCAGCAATCAGCCCCAGCATTTT
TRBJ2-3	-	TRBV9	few	CASSTPSLEADTQYF	TGTGCCAGCAGCACGCCCAGTTTGGAGGCAGATACGCAGTATTTT
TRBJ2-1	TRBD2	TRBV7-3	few	CASSPLPGGAGNEQFF	TGTGCCAGCAGCCCCCTGCCGGGAGGGGCCGGCAATGAGCAGTTCTTC
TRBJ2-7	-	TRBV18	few	CASSPRDIGLFSYEQYF	TGTGCCAGCTCACCAAGGGATATTGGCCTCTTCTCCTACGAGCAGTACTTC
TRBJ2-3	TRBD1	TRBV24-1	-	CATSDPATGAPMDTQYF	TGTGCCACCAGTGATCCCGCTACAGGGGCCCCCATGGATACGCAGTATTTT
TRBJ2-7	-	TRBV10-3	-	CAIRVAFSSEQYF	TGTGCCATCAGGGTCGCCTTTTCCAGCGAGCAGTACTTC
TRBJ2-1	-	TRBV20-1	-	CSAPDYSKGAYNEQFF	TGCAGTGCCCCGGACTACTCAAAGGGGGCCTACAATGAGCAGTTCTTC
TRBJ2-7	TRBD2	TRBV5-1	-	CASRLVAGKSPYEQYF	TGCGCCAGCAGGTTGGTAGCGGGAAAGTCCCCCTACGAGCAGTACTTC
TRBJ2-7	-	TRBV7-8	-	CASSLLKQDYYEQYF	TGTGCCAGCAGCTTATTGAAACAGGATTACTACGAGCAGTACTTC
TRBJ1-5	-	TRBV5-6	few	CASSWWGLGNQPQHF	TGTGCCAGCAGCTGGTGGGGTCTGGGCAATCAGCCCCAGCATTTT
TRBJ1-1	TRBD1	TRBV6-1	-	CASREGAGNTEAFF	TGTGCCAGCAGGGAGGGGGCCGGGAACACTGAAGCTTTCTTT
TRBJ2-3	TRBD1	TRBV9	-	CASSPPQGVYTDTQYF	TGTGCCAGCAGCCCTCCACAGGGGGTTTACACAGATACGCAGTATTTT
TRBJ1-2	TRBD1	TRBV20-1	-	CSARPGTGYGGYTF	TGCAGTGCTCGGCCTGGGACAGGGTATGGTGGCTACACCTTC
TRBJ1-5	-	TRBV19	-	CASSIETSQPQHF	TGTGCCAGTAGTATAGAGACCAGTCAGCCCCAGCATTTT
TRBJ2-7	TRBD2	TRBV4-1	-	CASSQMGLAGNYEQYF	TGCGCCAGCAGCCAGATGGGACTAGCGGGGAACTACGAGCAGTACTTC
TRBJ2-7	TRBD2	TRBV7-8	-	CASSFSTSGLFYEQYF	TGTGCCAGCAGCTTTTCGACTAGCGGTCTTTTCTACGAGCAGTACTTC
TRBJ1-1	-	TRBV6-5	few	CASSYSQQMNTEAFF	TGTGCCAGCAGTTACTCTCAGCAGATGAACACTGAAGCTTTCTTT
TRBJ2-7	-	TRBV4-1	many	CASSQVGRYEQYF	TGCGCCAGCAGCCAAGTCGGACGGTACGAGCAGTACTTC
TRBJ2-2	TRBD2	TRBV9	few	CASSATSGHANTGELFF	TGTGCCAGCAGCGCGACTAGCGGTCACGCGAACACCGGGGAGCTGTTTTTT
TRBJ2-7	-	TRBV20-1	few	CSARVRNLPNEQYF	TGCAGTGCTAGAGTAAGGAACTTACCCAACGAGCAGTACTTC
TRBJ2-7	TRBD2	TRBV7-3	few	CASSRGGPYEQYF	TGTGCCAGCAGTCGGGGGGGCCCCTACGAGCAGTACTTC
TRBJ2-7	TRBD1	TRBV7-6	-	CASSSSWTGGIEQYF	TGTGCCAGCAGCTCTTCGTGGACAGGGGGCATCGAGCAGTACTTC
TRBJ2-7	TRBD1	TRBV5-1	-	CASSIGQGKYEQYF	TGCGCCAGCAGCATTGGACAGGGGAAGTACGAGCAGTACTTC
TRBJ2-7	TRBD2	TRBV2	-	CASRGLAGVRYEQYF	TGTGCCAGCAGGGGACTAGCGGGAGTTAGATACGAGCAGTACTTC
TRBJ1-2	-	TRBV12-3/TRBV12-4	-	CASSPFNSHHGYTF	TGTGCCAGCAGTCCCTTTAACAGTCATCATGGCTACACCTTC
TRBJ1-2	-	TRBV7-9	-	CASSLGSDSFYGYTF	TGTGCCAGCAGCTTAGGATCCGATTCTTTCTATGGCTACACCTTC
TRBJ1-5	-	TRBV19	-	CATVEAVAGLQPQHF	TGTGCCACCGTTGAGGCGGTGGCAGGTTTACAGCCCCAGCATTTT
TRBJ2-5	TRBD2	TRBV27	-	CASSSPTRSGRAQTQYF	TGTGCCAGCAGTTCCCCAACCCGTAGCGGGAGGGCCCAGACCCAGTACTTC
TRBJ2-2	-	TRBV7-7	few	CASSLSTNANTGELFF	TGTGCCAGCAGCTTATCGACAAACGCGAACACCGGGGAGCTGTTTTTT
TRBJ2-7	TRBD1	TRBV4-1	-	CASSQPGQVAYEQYF	TGCGCCAGCAGCCAACCGGGACAGGTCGCGTACGAGCAGTACTTC